This T cell receptor beta chain was sequenced during a study of shared clonotypes between healthy human individuals. V was pared by 1 base and J by 1 base, with 5 bases between. Germline-derived CDR1 and CDR2 are MNHNY and SVGAGI (reference sequence). CDR3 length: 13 amino acids. The method was immunoSEQ multiplex PCR; TCRdb's version includes in-frame clones alone and lacks a portion of them. In the table there are about 980,000 clones, approximately 80% of which are singletons. This chain links TRBV6-6 with TRBJ2-7, with D unresolved. The sequence was obtained from a man aged 18-30 years in good health. The sample taken for sequencing was memory CD4+ T cells sorted from blood. Subset denoted: CD45RA-negative fraction. The CDR3 bases are TGTGCCAGCAGTTACTACGGATCCTACGAGCAGTACTTC. Translating it yields CASSYYGSYEQYF.